These 31 T cell receptor beta chains came from one sample sequenced in a study of Ad26.COV2.S vaccination and SARS-CoV-2 variants. Treatment here: some 19 received Ad26.COV2.S at low or high dose, single or two shots; 5 received placebo; per-sample allocation not given. The investigators took samples on day 63 after the first vaccine or placebo injection. Clones were read by immunoSEQ multiplex PCR, and TCRdb kept only the in-frame ones, dropping some. Altogether 380,000 or so clones are present, about four fifths being singletons, with the ten largest covering about 8%. Sequenced here: peripheral blood, sampled in a trial of Ad26.COV2.S vaccine versus placebo. Receptors were obtained from a person aged 18-60 years who received the Ad26.COV2.S COVID-19 vaccine or a placebo.

V and J are TRBV25-1 and TRBJ1-6, with D possibly being TRBD1 (6 bases). From germline, CDR1 is MGHDK and CDR2 SYGVNS. The V end lost 2 bases, the J end lost 10 bases, and 12 bases lay between the germline ends. CDR3 length: 14 residues. CDR3 coding DNA: TGTGCCAGCAGTGAAGCCAGGGGAACATCACCCCTCCACTTT. Protein sequence: CASSEARGTSPLHF.

This clone was seen a handful of times. This chain links TRBV11-2 with TRBJ2-5, with 11 positions matching TRBD2. The CDR3 totals 16 residues. Germline V lookup: CDR1 SGHAT, CDR2 FQNNGV. The junction had 8 bases not matched to a gene; V was cut back by 4 bases and J by 4 bases. In DNA, the CDR3 is TGTGCCAGCAGCTCTCTAGCGGGAGGCACTGGAGAGACCCAGTACTTC. Translated: CASSSLAGGTGETQYF.

This clone was detected only once. The chain uses TRBV18 and TRBJ1-5; TRBD1 matches at 8 bases. J lost 4 bases, V lost 8 bases, and 1 base had no gene match. The CDR3 runs 12 residues. The germline V gene encodes CDR1 KGHSH and CDR2 LQKENI. The CDR3 sequence is CASGQGNQPQHF. DNA of the CDR3: TGTGCCAGCGGACAGGGAAATCAGCCCCAGCATTTT.

The CDR3 here is CSVTGSTDTQYF. CDR3 DNA: TGCAGCGTCACAGGGAGCACAGATACGCAGTATTTT. The chain carries TRBV29-1 and TRBJ2-3, with a tentative D call TRBD1 (6 bases). Germline V gene sequence: CDR1 SQVTM, CDR2 ANQGSEA. V gave up 6 bases and J gave up 0 bases, with 7 bases separating them. The CDR3 sequence is 12 residues long.

The chain links TRBV6-5 to TRBJ1-2, with TRBD1 matching 9 bases. The V and J ends lost 6 bases and 4 bases, in that order; junction bases with no gene match: 6. The CDR3 has 14 residues. Per the germline V gene, CDR1 is MNHEY and CDR2 is SVGAGI. This chain's CDR3 is CASRTGTGIYGYTF. The CDR3, as DNA: TGTGCCAGCAGAACCGGGACAGGGATCTATGGCTACACCTTC.

The V and J genes are TRBV29-1 and TRBJ2-1; 8 bases map to TRBD2. The germline CDR1 and CDR2 sequences are SQVTM and ANQGSEA. J gave up 3 bases and V 6 bases, and 7 bases lay outside the gene matches. This CDR3 contains 14 residues. CDR3 coding DNA: TGCAGCGTCGGCGGGCGGGGGGTCTACAATGAGCAGTTCTTC. This translates into CSVGGRGVYNEQFF.

The chain couples TRBV3-1 (or the pseudogene TRBV3-2) to TRBJ1-3, with D possibly TRBD1 on 6 matching bases. Germline V gene sequence: CDR1 LGHDT, CDR2 YNNKEL (reference sequence). This CDR3 region has 15 residues. V lost 4 bases and J 2 bases, leaving 12 bases between the germline ends. In DNA form, the CDR3 reads TGTGCCAGCAGCCGGGACACCTACCCTGGAAACACCATATATTTT. This encodes CASSRDTYPGNTIYF.

V usage is TRBV19 and J usage is TRBJ2-2; D is possibly TRBD1 (5 bases). Trimming cost V 2 bases and J 4 bases, with 11 bases left between them. The V gene's germline CDR1 is LNHDA and CDR2 SQIVND (reference sequence). The CDR3 loop spans 15 amino acids. CDR3 region: CASSINRGITGELFF. The CDR3 DNA reads TGTGCCAGTAGTATAAATAGGGGCATCACCGGGGAGCTGTTTTTT.

The chain combines TRBV11-3 with TRBJ1-1, with D unclear. The CDR3 loop spans 14 amino acids. Germline V gene data show CDR1 as SGHNT and CDR2 as YENEEA. V dropped 5 bases and J dropped 1 base, with 11 bases sitting between them. CDR3 DNA: TGTGCCAGCAGCAAACCCCCAGCGAACACTGAAGCTTTCTTT. Translating it yields CASSKPPANTEAFF.

This clone was seen just once. The chain has TRBV3-1 (or the pseudogene TRBV3-2) and TRBJ1-1; D call uncertain. Germline V gene lookup returns CDR1 LGHDT and CDR2 YNNKEL (reference sequence). CDR3 size: 11 residues. V was cut by 6 bases and J by 1 base, with 3 bases left in between. The CDR3 is CASRGNTEAFF. DNA of the CDR3: TGTGCCAGCAGAGGGAACACTGAAGCTTTCTTT.

This chain connects TRBV9 to TRBJ2-1, with D perhaps being TRBD1 or TRBD2 (5 bases each). Trimming pared 0 bases from V and 3 bases from J, leaving 13 bases between. CDR3 size: 16 residues. CDR1 and CDR2 from the germline V gene are SGDLS and YYNGEE. DNA of the CDR3: TGTGCCAGCAGCGTAGGAGGGAGTGGGGGCTACAATGAGCAGTTCTTC. Translation gives CASSVGGSGGYNEQFF.

In its sample, this clone was seen many times. V is TRBV6-5 and J is TRBJ1-3; D gene unclear. The CDR3 extends over 12 amino acids. Germline lookup yields CDR1 MNHEY and CDR2 SVGAGI. Trimming cost V 6 bases and J 11 bases, with 14 bases left between them. The CDR3 DNA follows: TGTGCCAGCAGCGGACCGCCAAAGCCCATATATTTT. Translating it yields CASSGPPKPIYF.

In this sample, this clone turned up many times. The genes are TRBV6-6 and TRBJ1-1; possibly TRBD1 for D (5 bases). This CDR3 spans 12 amino acids. Germline assignment: CDR1 MNHNY and CDR2 SVGAGI (reference sequence). V dropped 0 bases and J dropped 8 bases, with 7 bases sitting between them. CDR3 DNA sequence: TGTGCCAGCAGTTACTCGGAGGGGGAAGCTTTCTTT. It codes for CASSYSEGEAFF.

The chain combines TRBV5-1 with TRBJ1-1; D is ambiguous. Germline CDR1 is SGHRS and CDR2 is YFSETQ. The CDR3 sequence is 14 residues long. Trimming left V 0 bases short and J 5 bases short, with 11 bases between. DNA of the CDR3: TGCGCCAGCAGCTTGGGCCGGCCGGGGACTGAAGCTTTCTTT. This codes for CASSLGRPGTEAFF.

The chain carries TRBV6-5 and TRBJ2-7, with 8 bases lining up with TRBD2. Losses at the gene ends were 2 bases for V and 3 bases for J; bases not matched to a gene: 3. The CDR3 extends over 14 amino acids. From germline, CDR1 is MNHEY and CDR2 SVGAGI. CDR3 in amino acids: CASSYGGRLYEQYF. In nucleotides, the CDR3 is TGTGCCAGCAGTTACGGCGGGAGGCTCTACGAGCAGTACTTC.

The chain is built from TRBV2 and TRBJ2-3; 8 positions agree with TRBD2. The CDR3 covers 14 residues. Looked up from germline, CDR1 is SNHLY and CDR2 is FYNNEI. V was clipped by 6 bases and J by 6 bases; unmatched bases: 8. The CDR3 here is CASRTGLASDTQYF. The CDR3 bases are TGTGCCAGCAGGACAGGACTAGCTTCGGATACGCAGTATTTT. Using reference TRBV2 and TRBJ2-3 for the parts outside the CDR3, the full variable domain is EPEVTQTPSHQVTQMGQEVILRCVPISNHLYFYWYRQILGQKVEFLVSFYNNEISEKSEIFDDQFSVERPDGSNFTLKIRSTKLEDSAMYFCASRTGLASDTQYFGPGTRLTVL.

The chain couples TRBV27 to TRBJ1-6, with 8 bases identical to TRBD1. CDR1 is MNHEY and CDR2 is SMNVEV in the germline V gene (reference sequence). The CDR3 runs 15 residues. V shed 5 bases and J 9 bases; nucleotides not matched to a gene: 9. CDR3 in amino acids: CASSHLDRGSSPLHF. The CDR3 nucleotides are TGTGCCAGCAGTCACCTAGACAGGGGAAGTTCACCCCTCCACTTT.

The chain uses TRBV5-5 and TRBJ2-7; D possibly corresponds to TRBD2 (5 bases). The CDR3 consists of 14 residues. Trimming pared 4 bases from V and 0 bases from J, leaving 11 bases between. Looked up from germline, CDR1 is SGHKS and CDR2 is YYEKEE (reference sequence). In DNA, the CDR3 is TGTGCCAGCAGCCTAGGACTGGTCTCCTACGAGCAGTACTTC. Translation: CASSLGLVSYEQYF.

The chain combines TRBV5-4 with TRBJ1-2; D is undetermined. CDR1 and CDR2 from the germline V gene are SGHNT and YYREEE (reference sequence). Trimming cost V 2 bases and J 1 base, with 12 bases left between them. This CDR3 is built from 15 residues. The CDR3 coding sequence is TGTGCCAGCAGCTTTGCTACTAGAGATAACTATGGCTACACCTTC. It encodes CASSFATRDNYGYTF.

The genes are TRBV3-1 (or the pseudogene TRBV3-2) and TRBJ2-1; D uncertain. Trimming cost V 3 bases and J 7 bases, with 19 bases left between them. Germline loops: CDR1 LGHDT, CDR2 YNNKEL (reference sequence). The CDR3 loop spans 16 amino acids. This chain's CDR3 is CASSHYFLPLLNEQFF. The CDR3, as DNA: TGTGCCAGCAGCCACTACTTTTTACCCCTTCTTAATGAGCAGTTCTTC.

The chain links TRBV27 to TRBJ2-7; D possibly matches TRBD1 or TRBD2 (6 bases each). V lost 6 bases, J lost 0 bases, and 18 bases lay in between. The CDR3 spans 16 residues. In germline, CDR1 is MNHEY, CDR2 SMNVEV (reference sequence). CDR3 sequence reads: CASSPPGAFPSYEQYF. In DNA form, the CDR3 reads TGTGCCAGCAGCCCCCCGGGGGCTTTTCCCTCCTACGAGCAGTACTTC.

This clone was counted a few times. The chain recombines TRBV7-6 with TRBJ2-3; D gene uncertain. V was cut by 5 bases and J by 0 bases, with 12 bases left in between. The CDR3 loop spans 15 amino acids. Per germline, CDR1 SGHVS and CDR2 FNYEAQ. CDR3 bases: TGTGCCAGCAGCCGAATAGTAGGGAGCACAGATACGCAGTATTTT. It yields the protein CASSRIVGSTDTQYF.

CDR3 residues: CASRQLAGGLDEQFF. The CDR3 DNA is TGTGCCAGCAGGCAACTAGCGGGGGGGCTCGATGAGCAGTTCTTC. This sequence joins TRBV27 and TRBJ2-1, with 13 nucleotides matching TRBD2. V lost 6 bases to trimming and J lost 8 bases; unmatched junction nucleotides: 7. The germline gives CDR1 MNHEY, CDR2 SMNVEV (reference sequence). The CDR3 runs to 15 residues.

The chain links TRBV5-1 to TRBJ2-5, with D perhaps matching TRBD2 (6 bases). Per the germline V gene, CDR1 is SGHRS and CDR2 is YFSETQ. V lost 3 bases and J lost 5, with 14 bases in between. The CDR3 sequence is 14 residues long. The CDR3 DNA follows: TGCGCCAGCAGCTCATCTTGGAGGGAGGAGACCCAGTACTTC. Its protein product is CASSSSWREETQYF.

The rearrangement uses TRBV2 and TRBJ1-5; TRBD1 agrees at 7 bases. V gave up 8 bases and J gave up 6 bases; unmatched junction bases: 7. The CDR3 runs 13 residues. Per germline, CDR1 SNHLY and CDR2 FYNNEI. DNA of the CDR3: TGTGCCAGCTCAGACAGGGCTCCTCAGCCCCAGCATTTT. Translating gives CASSDRAPQPQHF.

The V gene is TRBV6-5, the J gene TRBJ1-5; the D gene is possibly TRBD1 (5 bases). CDR3 length: 15 residues. Germline V CDR1 and CDR2: MNHEY, SVGAGI. The germline V and J ends were trimmed by 0 bases and 6 bases, with 12 bases remaining between them. CDR3 loop: CASSYSGRVGQPQHF. The CDR3 region has the DNA TGTGCCAGCAGTTACTCTGGCAGGGTCGGTCAGCCCCAGCATTTT.

The genes are TRBV6-6 and TRBJ2-1, with 11 bases that match TRBD2. The germline V gene encodes CDR1 MNHNY and CDR2 SVGAGI (reference sequence). Trimming at V came to 11 bases and at J to 4 bases, leaving 7 bases not matched to a gene. This CDR3 has 14 residues. DNA for the CDR3: TGTGCCGGGGGGACTAGCGGAGTATACAATGAGCAGTTCTTC. Protein: CAGGTSGVYNEQFF.

This rearrangement joins TRBV5-8 to TRBJ1-2; unclear D gene. CDR3 length equals 13 residues. V was cut by 4 bases and J by 8 bases, with 15 bases left in between. Germline CDR1 and CDR2: SGHTS and YDEGEE. This chain's CDR3 is CASSRLDLGGYTF. DNA of the CDR3: TGTGCCAGCAGCCGTCTGGATTTAGGAGGCTACACCTTC.

The chain uses TRBV6-5 and TRBJ1-2, with D perhaps matching TRBD1 (5 bases). Germline CDR1 MNHEY, CDR2 SVGAGI. The CDR3 length is 15 residues. Trimming cost V 2 bases and J 7 bases, with 17 bases left between them. CDR3: CASSYGDGAMGGYTF. The DNA for the CDR3 is TGTGCCAGCAGTTACGGGGATGGGGCAATGGGTGGCTACACCTTC.

This chain uses TRBV27 with TRBJ1-1, with D possibly matching TRBD1 (6 bases). The CDR3 has 15 amino acids. V shed 5 bases and J shed 3 bases, with 16 bases lying between them. The germline V gene encodes CDR1 MNHEY and CDR2 SMNVEV (reference sequence). The CDR3 nucleotides read TGTGCCAGCAGTCTAAATACAGGGAAAGACACTGAAGCTTTCTTT. Its translation is CASSLNTGKDTEAFF.

The V gene is TRBV6-2 or TRBV6-3, the J gene TRBJ1-6; D is perhaps TRBD1 (6 bases). There are 16 residues in the CDR3. Germline values: CDR1 MNHEY, CDR2 SVGEGT. V lost 2 bases to trimming and J lost 8 bases, with 16 bases between them. The CDR3 here is CASSYTYRVEDSPLHF. In DNA form, the CDR3 reads TGTGCCAGCAGTTACACTTACAGGGTAGAAGATTCACCCCTCCACTTT.